One sample yielded the 20 T cell receptor beta chains listed below, sequenced in a study of shared clonotypes between healthy human individuals. Generated by immunoSEQ multiplex PCR, the TCRdb table keeps only in-frame clones and is missing some. The sample has approximately 500,000 clones, almost 97% seen once; the top ten hold 0.05% to 0.07%. Sequenced: naive CD4+ T cells sorted from blood. This sample's subset: CD45RA+ positively selected. These receptors came from a woman in her 30s in good health.

The gene calls are TRBV5-1 and TRBJ2-7; the match to TRBD2 covers 13 bases. Germline V gives CDR1 SGHRS, CDR2 YFSETQ. This CDR3 has 15 residues. Germline trimming cut 4 bases from V and 7 bases from J; bases unmatched to any gene: 8. This CDR3 reads CASSLTSGRATEQYF. The CDR3 DNA follows: TGCGCCAGCAGCCTTACTAGCGGGAGGGCGACTGAGCAGTACTTC.

V is TRBV7-2 and J is TRBJ2-7, with TRBD1 matching over 7 bases. The CDR3 is made up of 16 amino acids. In germline, CDR1 is SGHTA, CDR2 FQGNSA. V shed 1 base, J shed 2 bases, and the junction held 8 bases outside the gene matches. Written as DNA, the CDR3 is TGTGCCAGCAGCTTAGACCAGACAGGGACAACCTACGAGCAGTACTTC. Translating gives CASSLDQTGTTYEQYF.

V usage is TRBV18 and J usage is TRBJ1-5; 7 bases are shared with TRBD1. This CDR3 comprises 14 residues. From germline, CDR1 is KGHSH and CDR2 LQKENI. The V segment lost 3 bases and the J segment 3 bases; nucleotides outside the gene matches: 2. DNA for the CDR3: TGTGCCAGCTCACCGACAGGGCCCAATCAGCCCCAGCATTTT. It specifies CASSPTGPNQPQHF.

For the CDR3, the DNA is TGCGCCAGCAGCCCCGGTCCTCCGAACACTGAAGCTTTCTTT. It encodes CASSPGPPNTEAFF. The rearrangement joins TRBV5-1 to TRBJ1-1; D ambiguous. This CDR3 has 14 amino acids. The V gene's germline CDR1 is SGHRS and CDR2 YFSETQ. Trimming shortened V by 4 bases and J by 1 base, and 11 bases separated the two germline ends.

Of note for this clone: The sample carries other DNA sequences with the same CDR3. V gene TRBV11-2 combines with J gene TRBJ2-5; D is undetermined. V was trimmed by 8 bases and J by 5 bases, leaving 9 bases between them. CDR1 is SGHAT and CDR2 is FQNNGV in the germline V gene. The CDR3 extends over 11 amino acids. The CDR3 sequence: CASSPGETQYF. CDR3 sequence (DNA): TGTGCCAGCTCCCCTGGGGAGACCCAGTACTTC.

The J gene is TRBJ1-3, the V gene TRBV6-5; D is undetermined. The CDR3 consists of 15 residues. Trimming pared 5 bases from V and 3 bases from J, leaving 14 bases between. Germline V gene sequence: CDR1 MNHEY, CDR2 SVGAGI. The CDR3 region is CASSVTSAVGNTIYF. In DNA, the CDR3 is TGTGCCAGCAGTGTTACATCGGCGGTTGGAAACACCATATATTTT.

J is TRBJ1-3 and V is TRBV7-2; D is unclear. V was trimmed by 5 bases and J by 2 bases, leaving 10 bases between them. This CDR3 has 14 amino acids. From germline, CDR1 is SGHTA and CDR2 FQGNSA. As DNA, the CDR3 is TGTGCCAGCAGCCCAGGTCCGACTGGAAACACCATATATTTT. It yields the protein CASSPGPTGNTIYF.

The V gene is TRBV19, the J gene TRBJ2-7; possible D gene TRBD1, 6 bases. The germline V and J ends were trimmed by 0 bases and 3 bases, with 12 bases remaining between them. The germline V gene encodes CDR1 LNHDA and CDR2 SQIVND (reference sequence). There are 15 residues in the CDR3. The CDR3 loop reads CASSIEDRKGYEQYF. In nucleotides, the CDR3 is TGTGCCAGTAGTATAGAGGACAGAAAAGGCTACGAGCAGTACTTC.

This clone is a singleton in its sample. The chain carries TRBV28 and TRBJ2-1, with 7 bases fitting TRBD1. Germline CDR1 is MDHEN and CDR2 is SYDVKM. CDR3 size: 15 residues. Trimming cost V 7 bases and J 1 base; bases outside gene matches: 7. Here the CDR3 DNA reads TGTGCCAGCATTTCCGAGGGGGCATCCTACAATGAGCAGTTCTTC. Translating it yields CASISEGASYNEQFF. The complete variable domain, with remaining parts taken from reference TRBV28 and TRBJ2-1, reads DVKVTQSSRYLVKRTGEKVFLECVQDMDHENMFWYRQDPGLGLRLIYFSYDVKMKEKGDIPEGYSVSREKKERFSLILESASTNQTSMYLCASISEGASYNEQFFGPGTRLTVL.

The CDR3 region is CASSTLYGTGGRNTEAFF. CDR3 DNA sequence: TGTGCCAGCAGCACCCTCTACGGGACAGGGGGCCGGAACACTGAAGCTTTCTTT. This chain connects TRBV5-6 to TRBJ1-1; TRBD1 matches 12 bases. This CDR3 contains 18 residues. The germline gives CDR1 SGHDT, CDR2 YYEEEE. The V gene end was trimmed by 4 bases and the J gene end by 1 base; junction bases not matched to a gene: 11. Using reference TRBV5-6 and TRBJ1-1 for the parts outside the CDR3, the full variable domain is DAGVTQSPTHLIKTRGQQVTLRCSPKSGHDTVSWYQQALGQGPQFIFQYYEEEERQRGNFPDRFSGHQFPNYSSELNVNALLLGDSALYLCASSTLYGTGGRNTEAFFGQGTRLTVV.

This chain joins TRBV5-6 and TRBJ2-3; D is unclear. The ends were cut back, 1 base at V and 0 bases at J, with 6 bases in the middle. The CDR3 is made up of 14 amino acids. Germline V gives CDR1 SGHDT, CDR2 YYEEEE. CDR3 in DNA: TGTGCCAGCAGCTTGCTCGGTAGCACAGATACGCAGTATTTT. This codes for CASSLLGSTDTQYF.

The chain links TRBV7-2 to TRBJ2-2, with unresolved D. V lost 2 bases, J lost 7 bases, and 5 bases lay in between. The CDR3 has 12 residues. CDR1 is SGHTA and CDR2 is FQGNSA in the germline V gene. The CDR3: CASSLPIGELFF. DNA for the CDR3: TGTGCCAGCAGCTTACCGATCGGGGAGCTGTTTTTT. Combining the CDR3 with reference TRBV7-2 and TRBJ2-2 gives the whole variable domain GAGVSQSPSNKVTEKGKDVELRCDPISGHTALYWYRQSLGQGLEFLIYFQGNSAPDKSGLPSDRFSAERTGGSVSTLTIQRTQQEDSAVYLCASSLPIGELFFGEGSRLTVL.

This rearrangement joins TRBV19 to TRBJ2-6; D is perhaps TRBD2 (6 bases). The CDR3 consists of 16 residues. The germline gives CDR1 LNHDA, CDR2 SQIVND (reference sequence). V lost 6 bases to trimming and J lost 0 bases, with 12 bases between them. Here the CDR3 reads CASRRGAASGANVLTF. The CDR3 DNA sequence: TGTGCCAGTAGACGCGGGGCAGCCTCTGGGGCCAACGTCCTGACTTTC.

The J gene is TRBJ1-1, the V gene TRBV30; D not resolved. The germline CDR1 and CDR2 sequences are GTSNPN and SVGIG (reference sequence). V was shortened by 5 bases and J by 4 bases, with 11 bases between the two germline ends. The CDR3 totals 12 residues. The chain's CDR3 is CAWSVQSTEAFF. DNA for the CDR3: TGTGCCTGGTCTGTCCAGAGCACTGAAGCTTTCTTT.

This clone was picked up one time. The chain links TRBV7-9 to TRBJ2-7; a possible D gene is TRBD1 (5 bases). Germline V lookup: CDR1 SEHNR, CDR2 FQNEAQ (reference sequence). The CDR3 sequence is 15 residues long. V was shortened by 6 bases and J by 2 bases, with 17 bases between the two germline ends. This chain's CDR3 is CASRPNRSLTYEQYF. The CDR3 DNA follows: TGTGCCAGCAGACCTAACAGGTCCCTCACCTACGAGCAGTACTTC.

This clone was observed a single time. This chain joins TRBV4-2 and TRBJ2-7; D is ambiguous. The CDR3 consists of 12 residues. Germline assignment: CDR1 LGHNA and CDR2 YNFKEQ. Trimming removed 5 bases at V and 2 bases at J, with 7 bases between. CDR3 coding DNA: TGTGCCAGCAGCTTAGTCCCCTACGAGCAGTACTTC. The encoded protein is CASSLVPYEQYF.

The chain employs TRBV5-1 and TRBJ2-5; 14 bases agree with TRBD2. Trimming removed 4 bases from V and 5 bases from J; junction bases left unmatched: 10. CDR3 length: 17 residues. CDR1 is SGHRS, CDR2 YFSETQ, per germline. This CDR3 is CASSPKGTSGSYETQYF. CDR3 sequence (DNA): TGCGCCAGCAGCCCGAAAGGGACTAGCGGGAGTTATGAGACCCAGTACTTC.

The gene calls are TRBV19 and TRBJ2-7, with D perhaps given as TRBD1 or TRBD2 (5 bases each). This CDR3 has 16 amino acids. CDR1 is LNHDA and CDR2 is SQIVND in the germline V gene (reference sequence). Trimming removed 3 bases at V and 6 bases at J, with 21 bases between. This CDR3 is CASSIPGRPWGTEQYF. CDR3 nucleotide sequence: TGTGCCAGTAGTATTCCGGGACGCCCGTGGGGGACCGAGCAGTACTTC.

The chain couples TRBV6-1 to TRBJ1-3; D gene unclear. Germline V CDR1 and CDR2: MNHNS, SASEGT. V was shortened by 6 bases and J by 10 bases, with 13 bases between the two germline ends. This CDR3 comprises 12 residues. The CDR3 spells CASSPTPGTIYF. The CDR3 DNA follows: TGTGCCAGCAGCCCAACCCCCGGGACCATATATTTT.

The gene calls are TRBV27 and TRBJ2-4, with D perhaps TRBD1 (5 bases). Deletions cut 6 bases from V and 0 bases from J, with 21 bases between. The CDR3 contains 18 residues. CDR1 is MNHEY and CDR2 is SMNVEV in the germline V gene (reference sequence). The CDR3 here is CASRGRLSLNLAKNIQYF. In DNA form, the CDR3 reads TGTGCCAGCAGGGGGCGTCTGTCACTGAACCTAGCCAAAAACATTCAGTACTTC.